This paragraph covers one T cell receptor beta chain sequence. The entry originates in a study of memory CD4+ T cells and cytomegalovirus serostatus. The method was immunoSEQ multiplex PCR; TCRdb's version includes in-frame clones alone and lacks a portion of them. The sample consists of 40,000 to 55,000 clones, 80% to 85% of them appearing once. Germline CDR1 reads MNHEY; CDR2 reads SMNVEV (reference sequence). V dropped 4 bases and J dropped 4; count of bases not matched to a gene: 8. The CDR3 is made up of 16 amino acids. The sort gate was single viable CD3+CD4+CD8-CD45RO+ cells for memory CD4+ T cells.

The clonotype was recovered from an adult in good health and CMV-seropositive. Specimen: memory CD4+ T cells from blood. The J gene is TRBJ2-3, the V gene TRBV27; 10 positions agree with TRBD2. For the CDR3, the DNA is TGTGCCAGCAGTTCCCTATTAGCGGGAGGATCAGATACGCAGTATTTT. Translating gives CASSSLLAGGSDTQYF.